This entry lists 18 T cell receptor beta chains sequenced from one sample in a study of T cells in Graves' hyperthyroidism and ophthalmopathy. Amplified TCR beta CDR3 regions derived from RNA transcripts. Initially, a first-round RT-PCR of the TCR CDR3 employed the HTBI primer set. One entry per CDR3 protein, called by TCRdb with MiXCR from the multiplex PCR reads. The data hold approximately 400,000 distinct CDR3 sequences, with about a sixth observed a single time. Sequenced: blood. The source of these receptors is a woman younger than 35 with Graves' hyperthyroidism.

This clonotype was counted at least ten times. The V call is TRBV3-2, the J call TRBJ2-7. TRBV3-2 is a pseudogene segment. This CDR3 comprises 10 residues. The CDR3 loop is CASSPFGQYF. The DNA for the CDR3 is TGTGCCAGCAGCCCGTTTGGGCAGTACTTC.

In nucleotides, the CDR3 is TGTGCCAGCAGCCAAGAGGGACGGACTACTACAGGAAACACCATATATTTT. Protein product: CASSQEGRTTTGNTIYF. The rearrangement uses TRBV4-2 and TRBJ1-3; tentatively, D is TRBD1 (5 bases). This CDR3 contains 17 residues. Germline assignment: CDR1 LGHNA and CDR2 YNFKEQ. Trimming removed 0 bases at V and 4 bases at J, with 16 bases between.

This clonotype was recorded many times. The chain employs TRBV7-2 and TRBJ2-3; D ambiguous. The CDR3 totals 15 residues. V dropped 3 bases and J dropped 0 bases, with 10 bases sitting between them. Germline CDR1 and CDR2: SGHTA and FQGNSA. The CDR3 coding sequence is TGTGCCAGCAGCTTCAAAACTCCTAGCACAGATACGCAGTATTTT. As protein: CASSFKTPSTDTQYF.

This clonotype was recorded at least ten times. This chain joins TRBV5-1 and TRBJ2-3, with 8 bases that match TRBD2. There are 17 residues in the CDR3. The V gene end was trimmed by 3 bases and the J gene end by 0 bases; junction bases not matched to a gene: 9. The germline CDR1 and CDR2 sequences are SGHRS and YFSETQ. DNA for the CDR3: TGCGCCAGCAGCTCTCGCCCTAGCGGGCTTAGCACAGATACGCAGTATTTT. Translating it yields CASSSRPSGLSTDTQYF.

This clonotype was counted many times. V gene TRBV13 combines with J gene TRBJ2-1, with D possibly matching TRBD2 (6 bases). Germline values: CDR1 PRHDT, CDR2 FYEKMQ (reference sequence). The germline V and J ends were trimmed by 5 bases and 9 bases, with 11 bases remaining between them. CDR3 length: 12 amino acids. CDR3 bases: TGTGCCAGCAGCCCACTGGGGGGTGAGCAGTTCTTC. Amino acid sequence: CASSPLGGEQFF.

The chain employs TRBV20-1 and TRBJ1-6; 7 bases are shared with TRBD1. CDR1 and CDR2 (germline): DFQATT, SNEGSKA (reference sequence). V dropped 3 bases and J dropped 8; count of bases not matched to a gene: 7. The CDR3 consists of 14 residues. This chain's CDR3 is CSARAQTGHSPLHF. In DNA form, the CDR3 reads TGCAGTGCTAGGGCCCAGACAGGGCATTCACCCCTCCACTTT.

The genes are TRBV9 and TRBJ1-1, with a possible D match to TRBD1 (6 bases). The CDR3 runs to 15 residues. The V gene's germline CDR1 is SGDLS and CDR2 YYNGEE. Trimming shortened V by 3 bases and J by 1 base, and 13 bases separated the two germline ends. The CDR3 DNA reads TGTGCCAGCAGCGCCGGGGGGCGGGAGAACACTGAAGCTTTCTTT. Protein: CASSAGGRENTEAFF.

This clonotype was recorded many times. This sequence joins TRBV13 and TRBJ1-2; a possible D gene is TRBD1 (5 bases). Germline CDR1 PRHDT, CDR2 FYEKMQ (reference sequence). V lost 7 bases to trimming and J lost 2 bases, with 14 bases between them. The CDR3 spans 14 residues. The CDR3 DNA reads as TGTGCCAGCAACCGGGAGGGGCGGAACTATGGCTACACCTTC. Translating it yields CASNREGRNYGYTF.

This clonotype was counted ten times or more. The chain employs TRBV5-6 and TRBJ2-3, with 10 bases matching TRBD2. Looked up from germline, CDR1 is SGHDT and CDR2 is YYEEEE. The CDR3 extends over 20 amino acids. V was pared by 2 bases and J by 0 bases, with 15 bases of the junction left unmatched. The CDR3 DNA is TGTGCCAGCAGCTTTCGGGCTAGCGGGAGAAGGTCACTTAGCACAGATACGCAGTATTTT. Translating gives CASSFRASGRRSLSTDTQYF. Drawing the rest from reference TRBV5-6 and TRBJ2-3, the complete variable domain is DAGVTQSPTHLIKTRGQQVTLRCSPKSGHDTVSWYQQALGQGPQFIFQYYEEEERQRGNFPDRFSGHQFPNYSSELNVNALLLGDSALYLCASSFRASGRRSLSTDTQYFGPGTRLTVL.

There are many counts of this clonotype. The chain is built from TRBV5-1 and TRBJ1-6; no clear D gene. The CDR3 totals 13 residues. The germline V and J ends were trimmed by 0 bases and 7 bases, with 5 bases remaining between them. Germline V gene sequence: CDR1 SGHRS, CDR2 YFSETQ. DNA for the CDR3: TGCGCCAGCAGCTTGGCCGCGAATTCACCCCTCCACTTT. Translating it yields CASSLAANSPLHF.

This clonotype was observed at least ten times. V and J are TRBV11-2 and TRBJ2-7; D not resolved. Germline V gene data show CDR1 as SGHAT and CDR2 as FQNNGV. Trimming removed 2 bases at V and 5 bases at J, with 13 bases between. This CDR3 spans 14 amino acids. The CDR3 is CASSLSHIGHEQYF. The CDR3 DNA is TGTGCCAGCAGCTTATCTCACATCGGGCACGAGCAGTACTTC.

This clonotype was picked up a small number of times. V and J are TRBV4-3 and TRBJ1-2; D call uncertain. Trimming removed 0 bases at V and 2 bases at J, with 10 bases between. The CDR3 loop spans 15 amino acids. Germline V lookup: CDR1 LGHNA, CDR2 YSLEER. In nucleotides, the CDR3 is TGCGCCAGCAGCCAAGAGGTTCGGCGGAACTATGGCTACACCTTC. This translates into CASSQEVRRNYGYTF.

The V gene is TRBV6-6, the J gene TRBJ1-4, with 9 bases aligning to TRBD1. The CDR3 covers 16 residues. With 2 bases clipped from V and 5 bases from J, the junction kept 6 bases outside the gene matches. The germline V gene has CDR1 MNHNY and CDR2 SVGAGI (reference sequence). Here the CDR3 DNA reads TGTGCCAGCAGTTACGGAAACAGGGGGCGCAATGAAAAACTGTTTTTT. This codes for CASSYGNRGRNEKLFF.

This clonotype was detected many times. The chain uses TRBV7-2 and TRBJ1-1; possible D gene TRBD1, 6 bases. Trimming stripped 5 bases from V and 0 bases from J, with 13 bases between. Germline loops: CDR1 SGHTA, CDR2 FQGNSA. CDR3 length equals 15 residues. This chain's CDR3 is CASSPQTGLNTEAFF. Written as DNA, the CDR3 is TGTGCCAGCAGCCCACAGACAGGTTTGAACACTGAAGCTTTCTTT.

This clonotype came up once. The CDR3 protein is CASSSQRDSLETQYF. DNA of the CDR3: TGTGCCAGCAGTTCCCAACGGGACAGTTTGGAGACCCAGTACTTC. This chain connects TRBV27 to TRBJ2-5, with 7 nucleotides matching TRBD1. From germline, CDR1 is MNHEY and CDR2 SMNVEV (reference sequence). J was trimmed by 5 bases and V by 4 bases; bases with no gene match: 10. The CDR3 spans 15 residues.

The table lists this clonotype with many counts. The rearrangement uses TRBV5-1 and TRBJ2-7; D possibly matches TRBD1 or TRBD2 (5 bases each). Trimming shortened V by 5 bases and J by 2 bases, and 11 bases separated the two germline ends. The V gene's germline CDR1 is SGHRS and CDR2 YFSETQ. CDR3 length: 13 amino acids. The CDR3 spells CASSRDATYEQYF. CDR3 sequence (DNA): TGCGCCAGCAGTCGGGACGCAACCTACGAGCAGTACTTC.

The rearrangement joins TRBV7-3 to TRBJ2-2, with D unresolved. CDR3 length equals 14 residues. The ends were cut back, 3 bases at V and 1 base at J, with 6 bases in the middle. CDR1 is SGHTA and CDR2 is FQGTGA in the germline V gene. The CDR3 reads CASSFRKNTGELFF. The CDR3 DNA reads as TGTGCCAGCAGCTTCCGGAAGAACACCGGGGAGCTGTTTTTT.

The rearrangement uses TRBV3-1 and TRBJ2-4; possibly TRBD1 or TRBD2 for D (6 bases each). V was shortened by 3 bases and J by 6 bases, with 12 bases between the two germline ends. The CDR3 sequence is 14 residues long. In germline, CDR1 is LGHDT, CDR2 YNNKEL (reference sequence). The CDR3 region is CASSHSQGGNIQYF. The CDR3 DNA reads as TGTGCCAGCAGCCACTCACAGGGAGGAAACATTCAGTACTTC. Combining the CDR3 with reference TRBV3-1 and TRBJ2-4 gives the whole variable domain DTAVSQTPKYLVTQMGNDKSIKCEQNLGHDTMYWYKQDSKKFLKIMFSYNNKELIINETVPNRFSPKSPDKAHLNLHINSLELGDSAVYFCASSHSQGGNIQYFGAGTRLSVL.